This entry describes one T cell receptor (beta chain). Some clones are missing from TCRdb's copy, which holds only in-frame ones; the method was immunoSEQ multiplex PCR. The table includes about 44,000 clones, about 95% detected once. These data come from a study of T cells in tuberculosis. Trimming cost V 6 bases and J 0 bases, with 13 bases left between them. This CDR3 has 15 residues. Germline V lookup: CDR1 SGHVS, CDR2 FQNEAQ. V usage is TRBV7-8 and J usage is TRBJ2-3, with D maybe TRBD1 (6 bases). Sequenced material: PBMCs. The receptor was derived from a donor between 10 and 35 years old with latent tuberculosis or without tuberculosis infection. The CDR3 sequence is CASSYRDRSTDTQYF. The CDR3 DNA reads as TGTGCCAGCAGTTACAGGGATCGGAGCACAGATACGCAGTATTTT.